What follows are 15 T cell receptor beta chains derived from one specimen sequenced in a study of blood T cell repertoires in COVID-19. Here immunoSEQ multiplex PCR was the method, and the copy in TCRdb shows in-frame clones only, minus some. This sample carries about 120,000 clones, 65% to 90% of them seen once, and the ten largest clones take 9% to 13%. The sequenced material came from peripheral blood. These receptors were obtained from a human donor in a cohort sampled during active COVID-19.

J is TRBJ2-5 and V is TRBV7-2; TRBD1 agrees at 8 bases. The CDR3 is 14 residues long. With V trimmed by 5 bases and J by 7 bases, 9 bases remained unmatched. CDR1 SGHTA and CDR2 FQGNSA come from the germline V gene. In DNA form, the CDR3 reads TGTGCCAGCAGCCAAGGGACAGGAATGTGGACCCAGTACTTC. This encodes CASSQGTGMWTQYF.

The chain combines TRBV5-5 with TRBJ1-3; maybe TRBD1 (5 bases). V lost 2 bases, J lost 4 bases, and 13 bases lay in between. This CDR3 contains 15 residues. Germline V gene sequence: CDR1 SGHKS, CDR2 YYEKEE (reference sequence). This CDR3 is CASSFDRISGNTIYF. CDR3 DNA: TGTGCCAGCAGCTTCGACAGAATATCAGGAAACACCATATATTTT.

The chain has TRBV7-9 and TRBJ1-2, with TRBD1 matching over 9 bases. The V segment lost 4 bases and the J segment 6 bases; nucleotides outside the gene matches: 9. This CDR3 has 15 amino acids. CDR1 and CDR2 from the germline V gene are SEHNR and FQNEAQ (reference sequence). CDR3: CASSSRDRASDGYTF. Here the CDR3 DNA reads TGTGCCAGCAGCTCCCGGGACAGGGCATCCGATGGCTACACCTTC.

The gene calls are TRBV2 and TRBJ2-3; no reliable D call. Trimming took 7 bases from V and 5 from J, leaving 13 bases between them. CDR3 size: 13 residues. Germline V lookup: CDR1 SNHLY, CDR2 FYNNEI. CDR3 nucleotides: TGTGCCAGCACCAACCTACGAGGAGATACGCAGTATTTT. Translating gives CASTNLRGDTQYF.

This chain links TRBV2 with TRBJ1-1; TRBD1 aligns across 7 bases. This CDR3 is 15 amino acids long. Trimming cost V 5 bases and J 0 bases; bases outside gene matches: 6. CDR1 SNHLY and CDR2 FYNNEI come from the germline V gene. CDR3 in DNA: TGTGCCAGCAGTTACGGACAGGCCATGAACACTGAAGCTTTCTTT. Its translation is CASSYGQAMNTEAFF.

CDR3 sequence (DNA): TGTGCCAGCAGTCCCGAACGAGGGGGAGCCAAAAACATTCAGTACTTC. Translation gives CASSPERGGAKNIQYF. The V gene is TRBV6-6, the J gene TRBJ2-4, with D possibly TRBD1 on 6 matching bases. Germline assignment: CDR1 MNHNY and CDR2 SVGAGI (reference sequence). Trimming stripped 5 bases from V and 0 bases from J, with 14 bases between. CDR3 length: 16 residues.

The rearrangement joins TRBV19 to TRBJ2-2; 7 bases agree with TRBD2. V was pared by 4 bases and J by 1 base, with 3 bases of the junction left unmatched. CDR3 length: 15 residues. The germline gives CDR1 LNHDA, CDR2 SQIVND (reference sequence). The CDR3: CASSKLALNTGELFF. CDR3 nucleotides: TGTGCCAGTAGTAAACTAGCGTTGAACACCGGGGAGCTGTTTTTT.

The genes are TRBV7-9 and TRBJ1-6; the match to TRBD1 covers 8 bases. Germline assignment: CDR1 SEHNR and CDR2 FQNEAQ (reference sequence). The trim removed 2 bases at V and 7 bases at J, leaving 1 base unmatched. CDR3 length equals 14 residues. The CDR3 DNA reads as TGTGCCAGCAGCTTACGACAGGGGAATTCACCCCTCCACTTT. Translated, it gives CASSLRQGNSPLHF.

The V and J genes are TRBV6-2 or TRBV6-3 and TRBJ2-7; 9 bases map to TRBD1. CDR1 MNHEY and CDR2 SVGEGT come from the germline V gene. Germline trimming cut 0 bases from V and 1 base from J; bases unmatched to any gene: 13. CDR3 length equals 19 residues. CDR3 in amino acids: CASSYSRDRERSSSYEQYF. The CDR3 DNA follows: TGTGCCAGCAGTTACTCAAGGGACAGGGAACGTTCCTCTTCCTACGAGCAGTACTTC.

Regarding this clone: Within the sample, other DNA sequences also encode this same CDR3. V gene TRBV6-5 combines with J gene TRBJ1-3; TRBD1 agrees at 8 bases. Germline CDR1 MNHEY, CDR2 SVGAGI. There are 14 residues in the CDR3. Germline trimming cut 9 bases from V and 0 bases from J; bases unmatched to any gene: 4. The CDR3 region is CASRDRPSGNTIYF. As DNA, the CDR3 is TGTGCCAGTAGGGACAGGCCCTCTGGAAACACCATATATTTT.

The chain links TRBV5-1 to TRBJ1-3, with TRBD1 as a possible D gene (6 bases). V was trimmed by 0 bases and J by 3 bases, leaving 10 bases between them. This CDR3 contains 15 residues. Germline-derived CDR1 and CDR2 are SGHRS and YFSETQ. CDR3 DNA: TGCGCCAGCAGCTTGGTTGAGGGGGTTGGAAACACCATATATTTT. This encodes CASSLVEGVGNTIYF.

This sequence joins TRBV18 and TRBJ1-4, with D maybe TRBD1 (6 bases). CDR3 length: 13 residues. The germline V and J ends were trimmed by 4 bases and 4 bases, with 7 bases remaining between them. Germline CDR1 reads KGHSH; CDR2 reads LQKENI. CDR3 sequence reads: CASSRGLNEKLFF. CDR3 nucleotides: TGTGCCAGCTCACGGGGGCTTAATGAAAAACTGTTTTTT.

The chain uses TRBV10-3 and TRBJ2-7, with TRBD2 identical over 9 bases. The CDR3 spans 17 residues. J gave up 0 bases and V 2 bases, and 8 bases lay outside the gene matches. CDR1 and CDR2 (germline): ENHRY, SYGVKD. CDR3 bases: TGTGCCATCAGTGAGAACGAGGCGGGGGGGTTCTCCTACGAGCAGTACTTC. Its translation: CAISENEAGGFSYEQYF.

In this sample, this clone turned up once. The chain couples TRBV2 to TRBJ1-1; 9 positions agree with TRBD1. Germline V gene lookup returns CDR1 SNHLY and CDR2 FYNNEI. The CDR3 has 14 amino acids. V lost 5 bases, J lost 4 bases, and 5 bases stayed unmatched. CDR3: CASSYRGQGTEAFF. Written as DNA, the CDR3 is TGTGCCAGCAGTTACAGGGGGCAAGGCACTGAAGCTTTCTTT.

The chain employs TRBV11-2 and TRBJ1-4; D is possibly TRBD1 (5 bases). The CDR3 is made up of 16 amino acids. Germline V CDR1 and CDR2: SGHAT, FQNNGV. V was shortened by 0 bases and J by 6 bases, with 14 bases between the two germline ends. This chain's CDR3 is CASSLDQGWAHEKLFF. CDR3 coding DNA: TGTGCCAGCAGCTTAGATCAGGGATGGGCCCATGAAAAACTGTTTTTT.